This T cell receptor (beta chain) was documented in a study of cytomegalovirus exposure and HLA in healthy donors. Study-level findings and limits: HLA restriction was apparent for most CMV-associated TCR beta chains in a later analysis. Three CMV-associated chains proved CMV antigen-specific in vitro.

A note on this clone: Its target is not known.

13 Jbeta primers and 60 Vbeta primers were used for the PCR. The protocol was immunoSEQ multiplex PCR, while the TCRdb copy is restricted to in-frame clones and leaves out a portion. The sample has fewer than 150,000 clones, more than 75% seen once. Trimming removed 5 bases from V and 4 bases from J; junction bases left unmatched: 12. The CDR3 contains 17 residues. Germline V gives CDR1 SEHNR, CDR2 FQNEAQ (reference sequence). Sequencing was carried out using PBMCs. The rearrangement links TRBV7-9 to TRBJ2-2; TRBD2 aligns across 8 bases. This clonotype was obtained from a woman between 35 and 50 years old in good health and CMV-seropositive. CDR3 protein: CASSPWLAGSSTGELFF. DNA for the CDR3: TGTGCCAGCAGCCCTTGGCTAGCGGGTTCGAGCACCGGGGAGCTGTTTTTT.